The next 18 T cell receptor beta chains were all read from a single sample in a study of a mutant IDH1 vaccine in newly diagnosed glioma. Clones were read by immunoSEQ multiplex PCR, and TCRdb kept only the in-frame ones, dropping some. The sample lists around 60,000 clones, around 81% occurring once. The time point is: week 35, safety follow-up. Vaccinated patients received 300 ug of mutant IDH1 20-mer peptide per dose, with topical imiquimod. No antigens are known for them. The material sequenced was PBMCs, taken from a glioma patient whose treatment included an IDH1 peptide vaccine. Receptors were obtained from a man aged 40-50 years with glioma.

Only a few counts were recorded for this clone. The chain recombines TRBV6-5 with TRBJ1-1, with D hard to call. V was clipped by 0 bases and J by 0 bases, with 8 bases between them. Germline assignment: CDR1 MNHEY and CDR2 SVGAGI. This CDR3 is built from 15 residues. The CDR3 region is CASSYSEVLNTEAFF. For the CDR3, the DNA is TGTGCCAGCAGTTACTCAGAAGTATTGAACACTGAAGCTTTCTTT.

The chain uses TRBV7-8 and TRBJ2-2, with D maybe TRBD2 (7 bases). Per germline, CDR1 SGHVS and CDR2 FQNEAQ. Trimming took off 4 bases at V and 1 base at J, with 19 bases between the two ends. The CDR3 runs 18 residues. In DNA, the CDR3 is TGTGCCAGCAGCTCAACAGGGAGGCTAGCGGAGAACACCGGGGAGCTGTTTTTT. It encodes CASSSTGRLAENTGELFF. Based on the CDR3 plus reference TRBV7-8 and TRBJ2-2, the full variable domain is GAGVSQSPRYKVAKRGQDVALRCDPISGHVSLFWYQQALGQGPEFLTYFQNEAQLDKSGLPSDRFFAERPEGSVSTLKIQRTQQEDSAVYLCASSSTGRLAENTGELFFGEGSRLTVL.

The rearrangement uses TRBV10-3 and TRBJ2-7; no firm D call. Germline V gene lookup returns CDR1 ENHRY and CDR2 SYGVKD. The CDR3 consists of 13 residues. Between the trimmed V and J ends, which lost 0 bases and 4 bases, there was a span of 7 bases. This CDR3 is CAISESKEYEQYF. The CDR3 DNA reads TGTGCCATCAGTGAGTCTAAGGAATACGAGCAGTACTTC.

The gene calls are TRBV5-1 and TRBJ2-5; 9 nucleotides line up with TRBD2. The CDR3 contains 15 residues. CDR1 and CDR2 from the germline V gene are SGHRS and YFSETQ. The ends lost 1 base at V and 4 bases at J; junction bases unmatched: 5. This CDR3 reads CASSLKAGGTETQYF. The CDR3 DNA is TGCGCCAGCAGCTTGAAAGCGGGGGGTACAGAGACCCAGTACTTC. The full variable domain, its missing parts supplied by reference TRBV5-1 and TRBJ2-5, is KAGVTQTPRYLIKTRGQQVTLSCSPISGHRSVSWYQQTPGQGLQFLFEYFSETQRNKGNFPGRFSGRQFSNSRSEMNVSTLELGDSALYLCASSLKAGGTETQYFGPGTRLLVL.

The chain employs TRBV19 and TRBJ2-3; 7 positions match TRBD1. The V gene's germline CDR1 is LNHDA and CDR2 SQIVND (reference sequence). The CDR3 extends over 16 amino acids. V shed 5 bases, J shed 0 bases, and the junction held 8 bases outside the gene matches. CDR3 sequence reads: CASSFSTGPSTDTQYF. CDR3 coding DNA: TGTGCCAGTAGTTTTTCGACAGGGCCTAGCACAGATACGCAGTATTTT.

The chain recombines TRBV28 with TRBJ2-7; 12 bases map to TRBD1. Unmatched junction bases numbered 5, after V lost 3 bases and J lost 5 bases. CDR3 length: 15 residues. CDR1 and CDR2 (germline): MDHEN, SYDVKM. CDR3 loop: CASSLMGQGADEQYF. The CDR3, as DNA: TGTGCCAGCAGTTTGATGGGACAGGGGGCGGACGAGCAGTACTTC.

A remark on this clone: Distinct nucleotide sequences in the sample also encode this CDR3. This chain uses TRBV2 with TRBJ2-7; D gene unclear. Germline V CDR1 and CDR2: SNHLY, FYNNEI. V lost 1 base, J lost 7 bases, and 2 bases lay in between. The CDR3 is 10 amino acids. The CDR3 here is CASSEGEQYF. For the CDR3, the DNA is TGTGCCAGCAGTGAAGGTGAGCAGTACTTC.

The CDR3 reads CASSLGAGDTEAFF. The DNA for the CDR3 is TGTGCCAGCAGCTTGGGGGCAGGGGACACTGAAGCTTTCTTT. V and J are TRBV5-4 and TRBJ1-1, with D tentatively TRBD1 (6 bases). CDR3 length: 14 residues. The V gene lost 0 bases and the J gene lost 3 bases, with 9 bases spanning the gap. CDR1 is SGHNT and CDR2 is YYREEE in the germline V gene (reference sequence).

This clone showed up just a few times. The chain joins TRBV5-1 to TRBJ2-3; 9 nucleotides align to TRBD2. Germline V gene data show CDR1 as SGHRS and CDR2 as YFSETQ. The trim removed 2 bases at V and 4 bases at J, leaving 5 bases unmatched. The CDR3 spans 15 residues. The CDR3 spells CASSLAGGFADTQYF. CDR3 coding DNA: TGCGCCAGCAGCTTAGCGGGAGGTTTCGCAGATACGCAGTATTTT.

The chain links TRBV7-2 to TRBJ2-3; 8 bases line up with TRBD2. The CDR3 is 15 residues long. Germline CDR1 SGHTA, CDR2 FQGNSA. V gave up 5 bases and J gave up 6 bases; unmatched junction bases: 10. Here the CDR3 DNA reads TGTGCCAGCAGCCCAGCGGGGGTGACGGGGGATACGCAGTATTTT. This encodes CASSPAGVTGDTQYF.

Only one count was recorded for this clone. The chain has TRBV7-2 and TRBJ1-3, with D maybe TRBD1 (5 bases). This CDR3 spans 13 amino acids. With 5 bases removed from V and 4 bases from J, the gap between germline ends came to 9 bases. The V gene's germline CDR1 is SGHTA and CDR2 FQGNSA. CDR3 in amino acids: CASSPGLGNTIYF. The CDR3 nucleotides read TGTGCCAGCAGCCCGGGACTGGGAAACACCATATATTTT.

This clone was seen just once. The rearrangement uses TRBV6-5 and TRBJ2-1; 9 bases map to TRBD1. The CDR3 has 16 amino acids. The germline V gene encodes CDR1 MNHEY and CDR2 SVGAGI. The trim removed 4 bases at V and 9 bases at J, leaving 13 bases unmatched. The CDR3 loop is CASSSVPGQGHGEQFF. The CDR3, as DNA: TGTGCCAGCAGTTCCGTCCCGGGACAGGGACACGGTGAGCAGTTCTTC.

This clone occurred once. J is TRBJ2-7 and V is TRBV5-6; D is possibly TRBD1 (6 bases). This CDR3 spans 14 amino acids. Germline assignment: CDR1 SGHDT and CDR2 YYEEEE. V gave up 6 bases and J gave up 7 bases, with 20 bases separating them. The CDR3 spells CASKLAPGQLEQYF. The CDR3 DNA reads as TGTGCCAGCAAGTTGGCACCCGGACAGCTTGAGCAGTACTTC.

This clone was recorded only once. The chain combines TRBV7-9 with TRBJ1-2; no clear D. This CDR3 is built from 13 residues. Trimming took off 4 bases at V and 8 bases at J, with 14 bases between the two ends. Germline V CDR1 and CDR2: SEHNR, FQNEAQ (reference sequence). CDR3: CASSSTDVSGYTF. In DNA, the CDR3 is TGTGCCAGCAGCTCAACAGACGTATCCGGCTACACCTTC.

The CDR3 DNA reads TGTGCCACCAGCAGAGATCTAGTTCATCAGACCCTGAACACTGAAGCTTTCTTT. The encoded protein is CATSRDLVHQTLNTEAFF. This chain joins TRBV15 and TRBJ1-1; D unclear. V dropped 0 bases and J dropped 0 bases, with 17 bases sitting between them. The CDR3 has 18 amino acids. Germline CDR1 and CDR2: LNHNV and YYDKDF (reference sequence). The whole variable domain, remainder taken from reference TRBV15 and TRBJ1-1, is DAMVIQNPRYQVTQFGKPVTLSCSQTLNHNVMYWYQQKSSQAPKLLFHYYDKDFNNEADTPDNFQSRRPNTSFCFLDIRSPGLGDTAMYLCATSRDLVHQTLNTEAFFGQGTRLTVV.

This rearrangement joins TRBV7-9 to TRBJ1-4; D unclear. V lost 2 bases to trimming and J lost 5 bases, with 9 bases between them. This CDR3 has 14 residues. Looked up from germline, CDR1 is SEHNR and CDR2 is FQNEAQ (reference sequence). The CDR3 loop reads CASSLRADNEKLFF. In DNA form, the CDR3 reads TGTGCCAGCAGCTTAAGGGCTGACAATGAAAAACTGTTTTTT.

J is TRBJ2-7 and V is TRBV10-3, with TRBD1 identical over 9 bases. With V trimmed by 6 bases and J by 6 bases, 6 bases remained unmatched. The CDR3 contains 13 residues. Germline V gene lookup returns CDR1 ENHRY and CDR2 SYGVKD. The DNA for the CDR3 is TGTGCCATCAGGGGGGACAGGGATGGCGAGCAGTACTTC. Translating it yields CAIRGDRDGEQYF.

This clone has more than one count but fewer than ten. The chain recombines TRBV29-1 with TRBJ1-1; D unresolved. Per the germline V gene, CDR1 is SQVTM and CDR2 is ANQGSEA. The CDR3 spans 12 residues. The CDR3 region has the DNA TGCAGTACTGCGTTGGGGAACACTGAAGCTTTCTTT. Its protein product is CSTALGNTEAFF.